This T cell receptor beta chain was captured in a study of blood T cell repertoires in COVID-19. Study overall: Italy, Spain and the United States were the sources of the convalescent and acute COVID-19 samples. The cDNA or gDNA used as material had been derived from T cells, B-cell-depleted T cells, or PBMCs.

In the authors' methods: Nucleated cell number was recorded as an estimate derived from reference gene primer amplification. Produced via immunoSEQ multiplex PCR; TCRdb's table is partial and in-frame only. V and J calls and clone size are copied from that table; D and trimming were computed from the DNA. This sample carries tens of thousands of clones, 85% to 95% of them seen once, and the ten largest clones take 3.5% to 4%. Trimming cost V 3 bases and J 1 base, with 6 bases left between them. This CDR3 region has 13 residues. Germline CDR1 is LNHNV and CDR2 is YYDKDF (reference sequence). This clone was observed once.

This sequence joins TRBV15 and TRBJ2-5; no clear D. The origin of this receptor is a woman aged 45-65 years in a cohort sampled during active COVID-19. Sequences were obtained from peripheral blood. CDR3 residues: CATSSQFQETQYF. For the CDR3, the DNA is TGTGCCACCAGCAGTCAGTTCCAAGAGACCCAGTACTTC.